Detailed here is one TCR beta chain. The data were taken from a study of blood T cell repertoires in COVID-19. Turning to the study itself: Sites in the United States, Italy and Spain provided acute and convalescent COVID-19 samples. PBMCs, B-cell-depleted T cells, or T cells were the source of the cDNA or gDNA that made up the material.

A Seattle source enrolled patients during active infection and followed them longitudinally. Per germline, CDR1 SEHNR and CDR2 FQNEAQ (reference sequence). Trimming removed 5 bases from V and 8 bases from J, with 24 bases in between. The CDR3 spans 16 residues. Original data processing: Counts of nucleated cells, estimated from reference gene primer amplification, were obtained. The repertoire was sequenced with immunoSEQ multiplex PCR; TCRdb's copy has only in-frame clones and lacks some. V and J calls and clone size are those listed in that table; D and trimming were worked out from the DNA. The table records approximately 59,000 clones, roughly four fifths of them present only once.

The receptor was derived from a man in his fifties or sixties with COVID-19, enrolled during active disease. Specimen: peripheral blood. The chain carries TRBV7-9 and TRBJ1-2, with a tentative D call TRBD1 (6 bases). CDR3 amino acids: CASSHQDGGPPQGYTF. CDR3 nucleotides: TGTGCCAGCAGCCACCAGGACGGGGGGCCGCCACAAGGCTACACCTTC.